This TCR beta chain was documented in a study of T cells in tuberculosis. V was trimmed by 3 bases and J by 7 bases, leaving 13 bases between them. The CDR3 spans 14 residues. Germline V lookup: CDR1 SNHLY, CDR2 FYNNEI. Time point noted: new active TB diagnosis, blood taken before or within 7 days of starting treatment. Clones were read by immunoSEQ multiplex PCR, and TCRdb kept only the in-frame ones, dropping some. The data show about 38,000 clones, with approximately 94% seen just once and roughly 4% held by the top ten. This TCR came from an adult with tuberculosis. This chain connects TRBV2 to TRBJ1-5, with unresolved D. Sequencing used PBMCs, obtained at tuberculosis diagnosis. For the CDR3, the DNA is TGTGCCAGCAGTGACGAGGCCTTCGGACAGCCCCAGCATTTT. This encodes CASSDEAFGQPQHF. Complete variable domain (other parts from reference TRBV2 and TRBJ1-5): EPEVTQTPSHQVTQMGQEVILRCVPISNHLYFYWYRQILGQKVEFLVSFYNNEISEKSEIFDDQFSVERPDGSNFTLKIRSTKLEDSAMYFCASSDEAFGQPQHFGDGTRLSIL.